These T cell receptor beta chains were read from a single sample in a study of vaccination effects on CD4 cells after COVID-19. Some clones are missing from TCRdb's copy, which holds only in-frame ones; the method was immunoSEQ multiplex PCR. Of under 85,000 clones in the sample, around 74% were seen once. For these receptors, no antigen is known. The input for sequencing was CD4+ T cells from PBMCs cultured with HCoV-OC43 spike peptides, taken after COVID-19 vaccination. Every receptor here comes from a human donor who received a COVID-19 vaccine. Both conserved end residues are part of each CDR3. Fields, in order: D gene, clone size, V gene, J gene, CDR3 protein, CDR3 DNA. D genes are given only for firm matches. Where a row states a size, it is once, few, many or the class of an expanded clone; other rows omit it.

-	-	TRBV4-3	TRBJ1-2	CASSQESGKGYTF	TGCGCCAGCAGCCAAGAATCCGGGAAGGGCTACACCTTC
-	few	TRBV4-1	TRBJ1-1	CASSQEDPRPAFF	TGCGCCAGCAGCCAAGAGGACCCCCGGCCAGCTTTCTTT
-	-	TRBV28	TRBJ1-6	CASSLAIGRPSPLHF	TGTGCCAGCAGTTTAGCGATAGGGAGGCCTTCACCCCTCCACTTT
-	-	TRBV24-1	TRBJ2-2	CATSEHRGGTGELFF	TGTGCCACCAGTGAGCACAGGGGAGGGACCGGGGAGCTGTTTTTT
-	-	TRBV7-2	TRBJ1-2	CASSLVAGVVYGYTF	TGTGCCAGCAGCTTAGTGGCAGGAGTCGTCTATGGCTACACCTTC
-	-	TRBV7-3	TRBJ2-1	CASSRGGANEQFF	TGTGCCAGCAGTAGAGGGGGGGCCAATGAGCAGTTCTTC
-	-	TRBV6-5	TRBJ2-2	CASSLRYRSATGELFF	TGTGCCAGCAGTTTGAGGTACAGATCCGCCACCGGGGAGCTGTTTTTT
-	-	TRBV4-1	TRBJ2-5	CASSQERLQETQYF	TGCGCCAGCAGCCAAGAGCGGCTACAAGAGACCCAGTACTTC
-	-	TRBV3-1/TRBV3-2	TRBJ1-2	CASSLGAFYGYTF	TGTGCCAGCAGCCTCGGGGCTTTCTATGGCTACACCTTC
-	-	TRBV14	TRBJ1-2	CASSQDKWGRNYGYTF	TGTGCCAGCAGCCAAGATAAGTGGGGGAGAAACTATGGCTACACCTTC
-	-	TRBV3-1/TRBV3-2	TRBJ1-3	CASSPSGNTIYF	TGTGCCAGCAGCCCCTCTGGAAACACCATATATTTT
-	-	TRBV18	TRBJ1-2	CASSPEDYYGYTF	TGTGCCAGCTCACCGGAGGACTACTATGGCTACACCTTC
TRBD1	-	TRBV19	TRBJ1-5	CASTSTGVKGNQPQHF	TGTGCCAGTACCTCGACAGGGGTAAAGGGCAATCAGCCCCAGCATTTT
-	-	TRBV2	TRBJ2-2	CASLRLQDTGELFF	TGTGCCAGCTTACGACTTCAAGACACCGGGGAGCTGTTTTTT
-	-	TRBV28	TRBJ2-3	CASSSLVPSQYF	TGTGCCAGCAGTTCACTAGTTCCCTCGCAGTATTTT
-	-	TRBV5-1	TRBJ2-6	CASSPQGTGANVLTF	TGCGCCAGCAGCCCGCAGGGGACCGGGGCCAACGTCCTGACTTTC
-	-	TRBV4-1	TRBJ1-2	CASSQAAGVNYGYTF	TGCGCCAGCAGCCAAGCGGCAGGCGTGAACTATGGCTACACCTTC
TRBD2	-	TRBV6-4	TRBJ2-3	CASSLSGGGTDTQYF	TGTGCCAGCAGTCTTAGCGGGGGGGGCACAGATACGCAGTATTTT
TRBD1	-	TRBV7-2	TRBJ1-2	CASSLLQGGYTF	TGTGCCAGCAGCTTATTACAGGGGGGCTACACCTTC
TRBD1	once	TRBV4-1	TRBJ1-6	CASSQEDRVGGGPLHF	TGCGCCAGCAGCCAGGAAGACAGGGTGGGGGGTGGACCCCTCCACTTT
-	-	TRBV6-1	TRBJ2-5	CASSDGIQGGRETQYF	TGTGCCAGCAGTGATGGAATTCAGGGTGGGAGGGAGACCCAGTACTTC
-	-	TRBV18	TRBJ2-3	CASSPLESTDTQYF	TGTGCCAGCTCCCCCTTAGAGAGCACAGATACGCAGTATTTT
TRBD1	-	TRBV7-9	TRBJ2-6	CASSLAGQGALGGANVLTF	TGTGCCAGCAGCTTAGCGGGACAGGGGGCGCTTGGTGGGGCCAACGTCCTGACTTTC
-	-	TRBV9	TRBJ1-6	CASSVLLGNSPLHF	TGTGCCAGCAGCGTCCTCCTAGGGAATTCACCCCTCCACTTT
-	-	TRBV19	TRBJ2-1	CASSIRQDTYNEQFF	TGTGCCAGTAGTATTAGACAGGACACCTACAATGAGCAGTTCTTC
-	-	TRBV6-2/TRBV6-3	TRBJ2-3	CASSYRRGGTDTQYF	TGTGCCAGCAGTTACAGGCGGGGAGGCACAGATACGCAGTATTTT
-	-	TRBV7-9	TRBJ2-4	CASGPRGVGKNIQYF	TGTGCCAGCGGCCCCAGGGGTGTGGGCAAAAACATTCAGTACTTC
-	few	TRBV5-1	TRBJ1-1	CASSASGEEAFF	TGCGCCAGCAGCGCCTCAGGGGAGGAAGCTTTCTTT
-	-	TRBV28	TRBJ1-2	CASTGVYYGYTF	TGTGCCAGCACGGGGGTCTACTATGGCTACACCTTC